One sample yielded the 2 T cell receptor beta chains listed below, sequenced in a study of blood T cell repertoires in COVID-19. TCRdb's copy holds only in-frame clones and misses some; the assay was immunoSEQ multiplex PCR. Altogether more than 110,000 clones are present, approximately 80% being singletons, with the ten largest covering approximately 9%. The sequenced sample was peripheral blood. The receptors stem from a woman older than 75 in a cohort sampled during active or convalescent COVID-19.

The table lists this clone with a count of one. The chain employs TRBV7-9 and TRBJ2-7; perhaps TRBD2 as D (6 bases). Trimming removed 0 bases at V and 4 bases at J, with 10 bases between. This CDR3 has 14 amino acids. In germline, CDR1 is SEHNR, CDR2 FQNEAQ (reference sequence). The CDR3 sequence: CASSLAGGAYEQYF. The CDR3 DNA reads as TGTGCCAGCAGCTTAGCGGGGGGAGCGTACGAGCAGTACTTC.

The chain joins TRBV4-1 to TRBJ1-2; 7 bases agree with TRBD1. This CDR3 spans 15 amino acids. Looked up from germline, CDR1 is MGHRA and CDR2 is YSYEKL. With 0 bases clipped from V and 4 bases from J, the junction kept 5 bases outside the gene matches. The CDR3 spells CASSQDPTGIYGYTF. CDR3 sequence (DNA): TGCGCCAGCAGCCAAGATCCGACAGGGATCTATGGCTACACCTTC.